A single sample gave rise to the 30 T cell receptor beta chains below, sequenced in a study of response to subunit inactivated influenza vaccine. TCRdb itself ran the RT-PCR reads through MiXCR, one entry per CDR3 protein. This sample carries around 570,000 distinct CDR3 sequences, 10% to 12% of them seen once, and the ten largest clones take 9.5% to 11%. The same specimen was also included in a second study, on T cells expressing NK-cell markers. As reported in that work: Beta-chain TCR cDNA was generated via 5'RACE template switching with UMIs.

The specimen comprised PBMCs from blood, sampled on the day of vaccination. These TCRs come from a man aged 45-60 years who received an inactivated influenza vaccine.

This chain links TRBV2 with TRBJ2-5; D is ambiguous. CDR3 length: 13 amino acids. V lost 8 bases and J 2 bases, leaving 12 bases between the germline ends. Germline assignment: CDR1 SNHLY and CDR2 FYNNEI. CDR3 region: CASGRSIQETQYF. The CDR3 DNA is TGTGCCAGCGGCCGCTCTATACAAGAGACCCAGTACTTC. Combining the CDR3 with reference TRBV2 and TRBJ2-5 gives the whole variable domain EPEVTQTPSHQVTQMGQEVILRCVPISNHLYFYWYRQILGQKVEFLVSFYNNEISEKSEIFDDQFSVERPDGSNFTLKIRSTKLEDSAMYFCASGRSIQETQYFGPGTRLLVL.

This chain uses TRBV6-1 with TRBJ2-1, with 8 bases identical to TRBD2. The CDR3 is 14 amino acids. V gave up 5 bases and J gave up 9 bases; unmatched junction bases: 9. Germline CDR1 is MNHNS and CDR2 is SASEGT. For the CDR3, the DNA is TGTGCCAGCAGTCCCTCCGGGACTAGTATTGAGCAGTTCTTC. Protein sequence: CASSPSGTSIEQFF.

At least ten counts were recorded for this clonotype. The chain has TRBV5-1 and TRBJ2-1, with a possible D match to TRBD2 (5 bases). V lost 0 bases and J lost 4, with 8 bases in between. CDR1 SGHRS and CDR2 YFSETQ come from the germline V gene. The CDR3 has 14 amino acids. CDR3 DNA: TGCGCCAGCAGCTTGGGGGGAGATTACAATGAGCAGTTCTTC. Its protein is CASSLGGDYNEQFF. Drawing the rest from reference TRBV5-1 and TRBJ2-1, the complete variable domain is KAGVTQTPRYLIKTRGQQVTLSCSPISGHRSVSWYQQTPGQGLQFLFEYFSETQRNKGNFPGRFSGRQFSNSRSEMNVSTLELGDSALYLCASSLGGDYNEQFFGPGTRLTVL.

This clonotype has at least ten counts. J is TRBJ2-3 and V is TRBV12-3 or TRBV12-4; D possibly corresponds to TRBD2 (6 bases). This CDR3 has 16 amino acids. V was shortened by 2 bases and J by 4 bases, with 16 bases between the two germline ends. The CDR3 bases are TGTGCCAGCAGTTTAACTGGGGGGATGAGGGCAGATACGCAGTATTTT. As protein: CASSLTGGMRADTQYF.

This clonotype appeared many times. The V call is TRBV28, the J call TRBJ2-3; a weak D match, TRBD1 (6 bases). The V end lost 5 bases, the J end lost 0 bases, and 12 bases lay between the germline ends. The CDR3 has 15 residues. Per the germline V gene, CDR1 is MDHEN and CDR2 is SYDVKM. The CDR3 reads CASSTTGSSTDTQYF. The CDR3 coding sequence is TGTGCCAGCAGTACTACAGGGTCTAGCACAGATACGCAGTATTTT.

This clonotype was observed a few times. The rearrangement links TRBV4-1 to TRBJ2-3; 12 positions agree with TRBD2. The CDR3 totals 15 residues. Germline V lookup: CDR1 MGHRA, CDR2 YSYEKL. Trimming at V came to 1 base and at J to 5 bases, leaving 1 base not matched to a gene. The CDR3 here is CASSQASGGEDTQYF. Written as DNA, the CDR3 is TGCGCCAGCAGCCAAGCTAGCGGGGGGGAAGATACGCAGTATTTT.

This clonotype was found a few times. The chain has TRBV12-3 or TRBV12-4 and TRBJ2-5; TRBD2 matches 14 bases. There are 16 residues in the CDR3. After removal of 4 bases from V and 5 bases from J, the junction contained 6 bases not matched to a gene. Written as DNA, the CDR3 is TGTGCCAGCAGTTCCAGACTAGCGGGGGGGCGGGAGACCCAGTACTTC. Its protein product is CASSSRLAGGRETQYF.

This chain uses TRBV28 with TRBJ2-1; 7 positions agree with TRBD2. The junction had 11 bases not matched to a gene; V was cut back by 2 bases and J by 7 bases. The V gene's germline CDR1 is MDHEN and CDR2 SYDVKM. This CDR3 has 16 amino acids. The CDR3 loop is CASSLNWGGGGNEQFF. The CDR3 nucleotides are TGTGCCAGCAGTTTAAATTGGGGCGGCGGGGGAAATGAGCAGTTCTTC.

The chain combines TRBV7-8 with TRBJ2-1; D tentatively fits TRBD1 or TRBD2 (8 bases each). Germline lookup yields CDR1 SGHVS and CDR2 FQNEAQ. This CDR3 spans 20 amino acids. With 2 bases removed from V and 4 bases from J, the gap between germline ends came to 27 bases. CDR3 in amino acids: CASSLRTGRLAGFSYNEQFF. CDR3 nucleotides: TGTGCCAGCAGCTTAAGGACAGGGAGGCTAGCGGGTTTTTCATACAATGAGCAGTTCTTC.

This clonotype has a handful of counts. Written as DNA, the CDR3 is TGTGCCAGCAGTTTCGGGTTATTAGCGCCTGAAGCTTTCTTT. Translated: CASSFGLLAPEAFF. This chain uses TRBV27 with TRBJ1-1; D is unresolved. The CDR3 covers 14 residues. Per germline, CDR1 MNHEY and CDR2 SMNVEV (reference sequence). V lost 3 bases and J 6 bases, leaving 14 bases between the germline ends.

The rearrangement joins TRBV29-1 to TRBJ1-2; 7 bases map to TRBD1. V trimming: 3 bases; J trimming: 8 bases; junction bases outside the gene matches: 9. The CDR3 runs 13 residues. CDR1 is SQVTM, CDR2 ANQGSEA, per germline. CDR3 amino acids: CSVDVDRAEGYTF. The CDR3 DNA reads TGCAGCGTTGATGTAGACAGGGCGGAGGGCTACACCTTC.

The chain couples TRBV29-1 to TRBJ2-3, with a weak D call TRBD2 (5 bases). The CDR3 contains 18 residues. Deletions cut 1 base from V and 7 bases from J, with 27 bases between. Germline V gene sequence: CDR1 SQVTM, CDR2 ANQGSEA. Here the CDR3 DNA reads TGCAGCGTTGAAGGGGAGAACTTCTTAGCGCCCCGAGGGCATACGCAGTATTTT. Its translation is CSVEGENFLAPRGHTQYF.

The rearrangement links TRBV27 to TRBJ1-1; D call uncertain. Trimming left V 1 base short and J 1 base short, with 13 bases between. Looked up from germline, CDR1 is MNHEY and CDR2 is SMNVEV (reference sequence). This CDR3 has 16 amino acids. The CDR3 nucleotides read TGTGCCAGCAGTTTATATGCGGGGAGAGCGAACACTGAAGCTTTCTTT. Translating gives CASSLYAGRANTEAFF.

In this sample, this clonotype turned up a few times. The chain combines TRBV30 with TRBJ1-6; D uncertain. V lost 3 bases and J 7 bases, leaving 4 bases between the germline ends. The CDR3 contains 11 residues. The germline CDR1 and CDR2 sequences are GTSNPN and SVGIG (reference sequence). The CDR3 DNA follows: TGTGCCTGGAGCCGGAATTCACCCCTCCACTTT. Protein: CAWSRNSPLHF.

V and J are TRBV10-3 and TRBJ2-3; tentative D call: TRBD2 (7 bases). The CDR3 is 15 residues long. Germline-derived CDR1 and CDR2 are ENHRY and SYGVKD. Trimming left V 10 bases short and J 1 base short, with 18 bases between. DNA of the CDR3: TGTGCCACCACCCAAGGCGGGGGCCGCACAGATACGCAGTATTTT. It encodes CATTQGGGRTDTQYF.

The chain carries TRBV9 and TRBJ2-2; D uncertain. The germline CDR1 and CDR2 sequences are SGDLS and YYNGEE. The CDR3 loop spans 18 amino acids. Trimming cost V 4 bases and J 5 bases, with 24 bases left between them. CDR3 sequence: CASSPLLRHPESTGELFF. CDR3 DNA: TGTGCCAGCAGCCCACTACTTCGACACCCAGAGAGTACCGGGGAGCTGTTTTTT.

In this sample, this clonotype turned up many times. The J gene is TRBJ1-6, the V gene TRBV7-8; no reliable D call. V was shortened by 0 bases and J by 7 bases, with 7 bases between the two germline ends. Germline CDR1 reads SGHVS; CDR2 reads FQNEAQ. This CDR3 contains 14 residues. CDR3 nucleotides: TGTGCCAGCAGCTTAGCACAGTCAAATTCACCCCTCCACTTT. It specifies CASSLAQSNSPLHF.

This chain links TRBV7-3 with TRBJ2-1; 10 bases are shared with TRBD2. CDR1 and CDR2 (germline): SGHTA, FQGTGA. CDR3 length: 14 amino acids. With 5 bases clipped from V and 8 bases from J, the junction kept 6 bases outside the gene matches. CDR3 sequence (DNA): TGTGCCAGCAGCATATTAGCGGGAGGCTATGAGCAGTTCTTC. This gives the protein CASSILAGGYEQFF.

The rearrangement uses TRBV5-6 and TRBJ1-5, with 7 bases fitting TRBD1. With V trimmed by 4 bases and J by 3 bases, 4 bases remained unmatched. Germline V gene lookup returns CDR1 SGHDT and CDR2 YYEEEE. This CDR3 spans 14 amino acids. In nucleotides, the CDR3 is TGTGCCAGCAGCGACGGACAGGACAATCAGCCCCAGCATTTT. This gives the protein CASSDGQDNQPQHF.

The V call is TRBV6-2 or TRBV6-3, the J call TRBJ2-7; 10 bases line up with TRBD2. The CDR3 covers 17 residues. Germline V gene data show CDR1 as MNHEY and CDR2 as SVGEGT. The V gene end was trimmed by 0 bases and the J gene end by 4 bases; junction bases not matched to a gene: 9. In DNA, the CDR3 is TGTGCCAGCAGTTACTCAGACCTAGCGGGAGAAATGTACGAGCAGTACTTC. It codes for CASSYSDLAGEMYEQYF.

The chain links TRBV20-1 to TRBJ2-1, with 8 bases matching TRBD2. The V gene's germline CDR1 is DFQATT and CDR2 SNEGSKA (reference sequence). The CDR3 spans 16 residues. The V and J ends lost 0 bases and 9 bases, in that order; junction bases with no gene match: 13. The CDR3 reads CSARDQGSGNVGEQFF. CDR3 nucleotide sequence: TGCAGTGCTAGAGATCAGGGTAGCGGGAACGTCGGTGAGCAGTTCTTC.

There are many counts of this clonotype. The chain couples TRBV7-2 to TRBJ2-7; the D is unclear. Germline-derived CDR1 and CDR2 are SGHTA and FQGNSA. The CDR3 runs to 14 residues. Trimming removed 1 base from V and 2 bases from J, with 9 bases in between. CDR3 loop: CASSLGDGPYEQYF. The DNA of the CDR3 is TGTGCCAGCAGCTTAGGTGACGGCCCCTACGAGCAGTACTTC.

This clonotype was found a few times. This rearrangement joins TRBV10-3 to TRBJ2-7; TRBD2 matches at 12 bases. Germline V CDR1 and CDR2: ENHRY, SYGVKD. The CDR3 is made up of 16 amino acids. The V gene end was trimmed by 4 bases and the J gene end by 4 bases; junction bases not matched to a gene: 8. CDR3 sequence: CAISGRPGTSGYEQYF. DNA of the CDR3: TGTGCCATCAGTGGGAGACCCGGGACTAGCGGGTACGAGCAGTACTTC.

This clonotype was counted at least ten times. The chain combines TRBV27 with TRBJ2-1; 8 positions agree with TRBD2. The germline CDR1 and CDR2 sequences are MNHEY and SMNVEV (reference sequence). Unmatched junction bases numbered 10, after V lost 3 bases and J lost 12 bases. The length of the CDR3 is 14 residues. The CDR3: CASSLGLGLSAQFF. As DNA, the CDR3 is TGTGCCAGCAGTTTGGGACTAGGTCTCTCAGCGCAGTTCTTC.

V is TRBV5-6 and J is TRBJ2-7, with D perhaps matching TRBD1 or TRBD2 (7 bases each). The V gene lost 1 base and the J gene lost 6 bases, with 14 bases spanning the gap. CDR3 size: 14 residues. The germline gives CDR1 SGHDT, CDR2 YYEEEE. The DNA of the CDR3 is TGTGCCAGCAGCTTGTTGACAGGGAGGGTCGAGCAGTACTTC. Its protein product is CASSLLTGRVEQYF.

The V and J genes are TRBV20-1 and TRBJ2-7; 9 nucleotides match TRBD2. Per the germline V gene, CDR1 is DFQATT and CDR2 is SNEGSKA (reference sequence). J gave up 7 bases and V 0 bases, and 10 bases lay outside the gene matches. This CDR3 region has 15 residues. DNA for the CDR3: TGCAGTGCTAGAGATCCCGGCGGGAGGGCCCGGGAGCAGTACTTC. Translation: CSARDPGGRAREQYF.

This clonotype has more than one count but fewer than ten. The chain employs TRBV7-2 and TRBJ2-7; the D gene is possibly TRBD2 (5 bases). Germline-derived CDR1 and CDR2 are SGHTA and FQGNSA. This CDR3 has 15 residues. Trimming cost V 5 bases and J 2 bases, with 16 bases left between them. The CDR3 DNA follows: TGTGCCAGCAGCGGAGGTGTGGTGGGAGCCTACGAGCAGTACTTC. It yields the protein CASSGGVVGAYEQYF.

The V gene is TRBV7-6, the J gene TRBJ2-1; tentative D call: TRBD1 (6 bases). V was cut by 6 bases and J by 0 bases, with 30 bases left in between. In germline, CDR1 is SGHVS, CDR2 FNYEAQ. The CDR3 has 21 residues. Here the CDR3 reads CASSHSRVSDRQDISYNEQFF. In nucleotides, the CDR3 is TGTGCCAGCAGTCATAGCCGGGTTTCGGACAGACAAGATATCTCCTACAATGAGCAGTTCTTC.

The table lists this clonotype with a few counts. The rearrangement uses TRBV20-1 and TRBJ2-3, with a tentative D call TRBD2 (6 bases). The CDR3 loop spans 13 amino acids. The germline gives CDR1 DFQATT, CDR2 SNEGSKA (reference sequence). V was shortened by 6 bases and J by 3 bases, with 13 bases between the two germline ends. The CDR3 loop reads CSAGRERTDTQYF. The DNA for the CDR3 is TGCAGTGCGGGACGGGAGAGAACAGATACGCAGTATTTT.

This clonotype has a handful of counts. The genes are TRBV20-1 and TRBJ2-5, with 7 nucleotides matching TRBD1. The trim removed 6 bases at V and 3 bases at J, leaving 7 bases unmatched. Germline V lookup: CDR1 DFQATT, CDR2 SNEGSKA (reference sequence). The CDR3 runs 13 residues. The CDR3 coding sequence is TGCAGTGCACACAGGGGAGTCGAAGAGACCCAGTACTTC. Its protein product is CSAHRGVEETQYF.